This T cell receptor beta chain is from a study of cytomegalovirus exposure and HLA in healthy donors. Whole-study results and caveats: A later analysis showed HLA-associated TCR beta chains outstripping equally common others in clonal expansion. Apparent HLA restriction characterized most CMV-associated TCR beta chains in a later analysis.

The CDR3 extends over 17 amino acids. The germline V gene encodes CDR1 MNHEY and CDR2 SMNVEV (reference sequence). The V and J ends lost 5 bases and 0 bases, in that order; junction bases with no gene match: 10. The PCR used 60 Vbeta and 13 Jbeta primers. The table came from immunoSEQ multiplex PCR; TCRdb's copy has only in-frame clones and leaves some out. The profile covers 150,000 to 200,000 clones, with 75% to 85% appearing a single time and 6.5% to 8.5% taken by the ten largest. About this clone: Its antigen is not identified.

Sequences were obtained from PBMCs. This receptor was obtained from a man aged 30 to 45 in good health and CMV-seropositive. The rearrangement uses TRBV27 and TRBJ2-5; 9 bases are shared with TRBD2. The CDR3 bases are TGTGCCAGCAGTCCCCTCCTCACTAGCGGGTACCAAGAGACCCAGTACTTC. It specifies CASSPLLTSGYQETQYF.